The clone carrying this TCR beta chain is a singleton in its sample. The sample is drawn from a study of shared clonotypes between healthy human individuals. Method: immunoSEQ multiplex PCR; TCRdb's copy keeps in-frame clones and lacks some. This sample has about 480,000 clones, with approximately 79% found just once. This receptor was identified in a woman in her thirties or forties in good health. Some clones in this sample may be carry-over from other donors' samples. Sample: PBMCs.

The CDR3 nucleotides read TGTGCCAGCAGTGCTTGGTCTAGCGGGGACGACAATGAGCAGTTCTTC. This codes for CASSAWSSGDDNEQFF. The chain combines TRBV2 with TRBJ2-1; 9 bases are a match to TRBD2. CDR1 is SNHLY, CDR2 FYNNEI, per germline. Trimming cost V 4 bases and J 5 bases; bases outside gene matches: 9. The CDR3 is 16 amino acids.